This passage covers 16 T cell receptor beta chains from one sample sequenced in a study of T cells after yellow fever vaccination. One entry per CDR3 protein, called by TCRdb with MiXCR from the 5' RACE reads. The repertoire includes some 420,000 distinct CDR3 sequences, around 19% of them detected once, and 15% to 20% sits in the top ten. The sample here was PBMCs, taken before the yellow fever booster vaccination. The receptors come from a man aged 18-30 years who received the YFV17D yellow fever vaccine.

This clonotype was seen many times. The chain recombines TRBV11-2 with TRBJ2-1; D not resolved. This CDR3 spans 15 amino acids. Trimming took 8 bases from V and 0 from J, leaving 14 bases between them. CDR1 is SGHAT and CDR2 is FQNNGV in the germline V gene. The CDR3 loop is CASASDPSSYNEQFF. In nucleotides, the CDR3 is TGTGCCAGCGCCTCTGACCCGTCCTCCTACAATGAGCAGTTCTTC.

This clonotype was picked up a small number of times. The V call is TRBV7-9, the J call TRBJ2-7; TRBD1 aligns across 9 bases. The CDR3 runs to 15 residues. Trimming removed 2 bases from V and 2 bases from J; junction bases left unmatched: 4. The germline V gene encodes CDR1 SEHNR and CDR2 FQNEAQ (reference sequence). The CDR3 protein is CASSLRTGAPYEQYF. The DNA of the CDR3 is TGTGCCAGCAGCTTAAGGACAGGGGCCCCCTACGAGCAGTACTTC.

This clonotype has just a few counts. The chain recombines TRBV6-2 or TRBV6-3 with TRBJ2-3, with TRBD2 matching over 7 bases. Germline CDR1 and CDR2: MNHEY and SVGEGT. The CDR3 length is 14 residues. With V trimmed by 10 bases and J by 5 bases, 12 bases remained unmatched. The DNA for the CDR3 is TGTGCCACCACGGGAGGCGGGGCCGAAGATACGCAGTATTTT. As protein: CATTGGGAEDTQYF.

This clonotype was observed a few times. The V and J genes are TRBV4-3 and TRBJ2-4; D not certain. Germline CDR1 LGHNA, CDR2 YSLEER. The V and J ends lost 1 base and 0 bases respectively, with 10 bases between them. There are 16 residues in the CDR3. In DNA, the CDR3 is TGCGCCAGCAGCCAAGCCCGGTCGCAAGCCAAAAACATTCAGTACTTC. Residues: CASSQARSQAKNIQYF.

The chain employs TRBV7-8 and TRBJ2-7, with D perhaps TRBD2 (5 bases). CDR1 SGHVS and CDR2 FQNEAQ come from the germline V gene. This CDR3 is 15 amino acids long. The V and J ends lost 4 bases and 2 bases respectively, with 15 bases between them. The CDR3 DNA is TGTGCCAGCAGCTCTAAGCGGACGGGGACCTACGAGCAGTACTTC. Encoded protein: CASSSKRTGTYEQYF.

This clonotype was picked up a small number of times. The V call is TRBV15, the J call TRBJ2-1; no firm D call. The V gene's germline CDR1 is LNHNV and CDR2 YYDKDF (reference sequence). Deletions cut 5 bases from V and 5 bases from J, with 16 bases between. The CDR3 is 15 residues long. CDR3: CATSPHRAAHNEQFF. The CDR3 nucleotides read TGTGCCACCAGCCCCCACCGGGCCGCCCACAATGAGCAGTTCTTC.

J is TRBJ2-5 and V is TRBV6-6; D possibly uses TRBD1 or TRBD2 (7 bases each). This CDR3 region has 16 residues. The germline V and J ends were trimmed by 8 bases and 4 bases, with 23 bases remaining between them. The germline gives CDR1 MNHNY, CDR2 SVGAGI (reference sequence). CDR3 bases: TGTGCCAGCCGAAAATATCAGGGGGGGAAACGAGAGACCCAGTACTTC. It encodes CASRKYQGGKRETQYF.

This clonotype has only a few counts. This chain joins TRBV6-5 and TRBJ2-7; the D is unclear. The CDR3 is made up of 15 amino acids. With 5 bases removed from V and 0 bases from J, the gap between germline ends came to 14 bases. Germline CDR1 is MNHEY and CDR2 is SVGAGI. CDR3 bases: TGTGCCAGCAGTACCTCGTGGAGAAGCTCCTACGAGCAGTACTTC. Encoded protein: CASSTSWRSSYEQYF.

This clonotype was counted only a few times. The V gene is TRBV6-2 or TRBV6-3, the J gene TRBJ2-3, with no clear D. Trimming pared 9 bases from V and 6 bases from J, leaving 16 bases between. Germline assignment: CDR1 MNHEY and CDR2 SVGEGT. CDR3 length equals 13 residues. For the CDR3, the DNA is TGTGCCAGTCACACCTGGGGATCGGATACGCAGTATTTT. Protein: CASHTWGSDTQYF.

There are a few counts of this clonotype. The chain is built from TRBV4-1 and TRBJ2-7, with D tentatively TRBD2 (6 bases). Germline V lookup: CDR1 MGHRA, CDR2 YSYEKL. The CDR3 contains 15 residues. Trimming shortened V by 0 bases and J by 3 bases, and 12 bases separated the two germline ends. The chain's CDR3 is CASSQDPTRLYEQYF. The CDR3 DNA reads TGCGCCAGCAGCCAAGACCCGACTAGACTCTACGAGCAGTACTTC.

This chain uses TRBV29-1 with TRBJ1-1, with D uncertain. This CDR3 has 11 amino acids. Trimming took 6 bases from V and 1 from J, leaving 6 bases between them. Germline CDR1 SQVTM, CDR2 ANQGSEA. This CDR3 is CSVRTNTEAFF. The CDR3 DNA reads as TGCAGCGTCAGGACGAACACTGAAGCTTTCTTT.

In this sample, this clonotype turned up a few times. J is TRBJ1-2 and V is TRBV7-9, with a tentative D call TRBD1 (5 bases). CDR1 and CDR2 (germline): SEHNR, FQNEAQ (reference sequence). V lost 5 bases to trimming and J lost 3 bases, with 16 bases between them. The CDR3 consists of 15 residues. In nucleotides, the CDR3 is TGTGCCAGCAGCAGACGAGAGGGACGAGACTATGGCTACACCTTC. Its translation: CASSRREGRDYGYTF.

This clonotype was detected ten times or more. The genes are TRBV4-2 and TRBJ1-2; D not certain. With 1 base removed from V and 8 bases from J, the gap between germline ends came to 14 bases. The CDR3 covers 14 residues. Germline assignment: CDR1 LGHNA and CDR2 YNFKEQ. The CDR3: CASSQVGREGGYTF. The CDR3 bases are TGTGCCAGCAGCCAAGTAGGCCGGGAGGGAGGCTACACCTTC.

The rearrangement joins TRBV10-3 to TRBJ2-7; 8 nucleotides match TRBD1. With 3 bases clipped from V and 2 bases from J, the junction kept 6 bases outside the gene matches. Germline V gene lookup returns CDR1 ENHRY and CDR2 SYGVKD. This CDR3 comprises 15 residues. This CDR3 is CAISEPGQAPYEQYF. DNA for the CDR3: TGTGCCATCAGTGAACCGGGACAGGCTCCCTACGAGCAGTACTTC.

Only a few counts were recorded for this clonotype. The chain carries TRBV6-5 and TRBJ2-6, with D uncertain. This CDR3 comprises 16 residues. V was cut by 6 bases and J by 2 bases, with 14 bases left in between. From germline, CDR1 is MNHEY and CDR2 SVGAGI. CDR3 sequence: CASRPNLQAGANVLTF. CDR3 nucleotides: TGTGCCAGCAGGCCCAACCTTCAGGCTGGGGCCAACGTCCTGACTTTC.

The chain combines TRBV14 with TRBJ2-7, with no clear D. The CDR3 has 13 residues. Germline V CDR1 and CDR2: SGHDN, FVKESK. V lost 4 bases and J 3 bases, leaving 10 bases between the germline ends. The CDR3 sequence: CASSPGPNYEQYV. The DNA for the CDR3 is TGTGCCAGCAGCCCAGGCCCAAACTACGAGCAGTACGTC.